This TCR beta chain was recorded in a study of control samples from healthy donors and cancer patients. Germline lookup yields CDR1 SGHNT and CDR2 YENEEA. The CDR3 spans 13 residues. Deletions cut 1 base from V and 3 bases from J, with 7 bases between. Using immunoSEQ multiplex PCR, the repertoire was profiled, and TCRdb retains in-frame clones only, with some absent. The sample has around 41,000 clones, approximately 94% seen once. Sequenced input: blood. V usage is TRBV11-3 and J usage is TRBJ2-7; D remains unclear. This clonotype originated in a man aged 60-69 years in good health. This CDR3 is CASSLVSGYEQYF. As DNA, the CDR3 is TGTGCCAGCAGCTTAGTTTCTGGCTACGAGCAGTACTTC. Variable domain in full (rest from reference TRBV11-3 and TRBJ2-7): EAGVVQSPRYKIIEKKQPVAFWCNPISGHNTLYWYLQNLGQGPELLIRYENEEAVDDSQLPKDRFSAERLKGVDSTLKIQPAELGDSAVYLCASSLVSGYEQYFGPGTRLTVT.